This TCR beta chain derives from a study of blood T cell repertoires in COVID-19. Study overall: The United States, Italy and Spain supplied acute and convalescent COVID-19 samples. PBMCs, B-cell-depleted T cells, or T cells provided the cDNA or gDNA that made up the material.

This clone was detected a few times. In the source study's methods: Amplifying reference gene primers gave estimates of nucleated cell counts. The protocol was immunoSEQ multiplex PCR, while the TCRdb copy is restricted to in-frame clones and leaves out a portion. The DNA gave D and trimming, while V, J and clone size come from that table. The table records about 140,000 clones, 75% to 85% of them present only once. CDR1 and CDR2 from the germline V gene are LGHNA and YSLEER. The CDR3 is 17 residues long. Trimming left V 1 base short and J 7 bases short, with 20 bases between. The chain couples TRBV4-3 to TRBJ2-1; perhaps TRBD1 as D (6 bases). The clonotype comes from a woman aged 50 to 60 with acute or convalescent COVID-19. Sequenced input: peripheral blood. CDR3 sequence (DNA): TGCGCCAGCAGCCAAGCCCCGACAGGCCAATCGATGAATGAGCAGTTCTTC. Protein product: CASSQAPTGQSMNEQFF.